The 14 T cell receptor beta chains below were found in one sample sequenced in a study of cytomegalovirus exposure and HLA in healthy donors. Vbeta (60) and Jbeta (13) primers were used in the PCR. Sequencing used immunoSEQ multiplex PCR; TCRdb keeps in-frame clones, though not all of them. This repertoire shows 100,000 to 150,000 clones, around 73% found once; its top ten account for roughly 3%. Sequenced: PBMCs. The receptors stem from a human donor in good health.

The rearrangement joins TRBV12-1 to TRBJ2-7; the table calls TRBD2, which could not be checked here. TRBV12-1 is shown as a pseudogene. This CDR3 is 15 amino acids long. For the CDR3, the DNA is TGTGCCAGCGGCCCTAGCGGGGGGTCCCCAGACGAGCAGTACTTC. Its translation is CASGPSGGSPDEQYF.

This clone was picked up a small number of times. The chain is built from TRBV7-6 and TRBJ2-1; 7 bases align to TRBD2. The CDR3 loop spans 19 amino acids. V dropped 0 bases and J dropped 3; count of bases not matched to a gene: 14. The germline CDR1 and CDR2 sequences are SGHVS and FNYEAQ. The CDR3 here is CASSLARGITRGYYNEQFF. CDR3 coding DNA: TGTGCCAGCAGCTTAGCGCGGGGGATCACACGCGGCTACTACAATGAGCAGTTCTTC.

Notes on this clone: Relative to the germline gene, one junction end is altered; a read error may explain this. J is TRBJ2-3 and V is TRBV7-9, with TRBD2 matching over 10 bases. Germline CDR1 reads SEHNR; CDR2 reads FQNEAQ (reference sequence). The CDR3 consists of 16 residues. CDR3 sequence reads: CSSSLSLAGVTDTQYF. In nucleotides, the CDR3 is TGTTCCAGCAGCTTATCCCTAGCGGGGGTCACAGATACGCAGTATTTT.

This chain uses TRBV19 with TRBJ2-5, with TRBD2 as a possible D gene (5 bases). This CDR3 contains 14 residues. Germline CDR1 reads LNHDA; CDR2 reads SQIVND (reference sequence). V lost 2 bases and J lost 1, with 8 bases in between. DNA for the CDR3: TGTGCCAGTAGTATATCGGGGTTCCAAGAGACCCAGTACTTC. This translates into CASSISGFQETQYF.

This clone has more than one count but fewer than ten. This chain joins TRBV6-4 and TRBJ2-7; D perhaps matches TRBD1 (6 bases). This CDR3 contains 17 residues. V shed 7 bases and J shed 3 bases, with 25 bases lying between them. CDR1 and CDR2 from the germline V gene are MRHNA and SNTAGT. The CDR3 region has the DNA TGTGCCAGCACCGTCCCGGGACATTCCGCTCGCCTCTACGAGCAGTACTTC. Protein sequence: CASTVPGHSARLYEQYF.

V and J are TRBV4-2 and TRBJ1-2; 9 bases are shared with TRBD1. Germline V CDR1 and CDR2: LGHNA, YNFKEQ. The junction had 8 bases not matched to a gene; V was cut back by 0 bases and J by 6 bases. The CDR3 covers 16 residues. Here the CDR3 reads CASSQDLRGQGNGYTF. As DNA, the CDR3 is TGTGCCAGCAGCCAAGATTTGAGGGGACAGGGTAATGGCTACACCTTC.

The chain is built from TRBV7-9 and TRBJ2-1, with TRBD2 identical over 7 bases. Trimming removed 4 bases from V and 2 bases from J; junction bases left unmatched: 5. This CDR3 is built from 15 residues. Germline V gene data show CDR1 as SEHNR and CDR2 as FQNEAQ (reference sequence). The CDR3 DNA follows: TGTGCCAGCAGCTCCCCGGGACTACCCTACAATGAGCAGTTCTTC. Translation: CASSSPGLPYNEQFF.

This clone has just a few counts. The genes are TRBV25-1 and TRBJ1-3; D call uncertain. Trimming cost V 2 bases and J 2 bases, with 4 bases left between them. The germline gives CDR1 MGHDK, CDR2 SYGVNS. The CDR3 has 13 amino acids. CDR3 nucleotides: TGTGCCAGCAGTGAACCAGCTGGAAACACCATATATTTT. Protein: CASSEPAGNTIYF.

This clone occurred a few times. The V gene is TRBV9, the J gene TRBJ2-1, with D perhaps matching TRBD2 (7 bases). Germline values: CDR1 SGDLS, CDR2 YYNGEE. V lost 4 bases and J lost 3, with 17 bases in between. The CDR3 is made up of 16 amino acids. DNA of the CDR3: TGTGCCAGCAGCCCAAGGGGGGGGTTAAACTACAATGAGCAGTTCTTC. Its translation is CASSPRGGLNYNEQFF.

This clone was counted a few times. CDR3 amino acids: CASSGRQGRHLNTEAFF. CDR3 nucleotides: TGTGCCAGCAGTGGTCGGCAGGGGCGACATTTGAACACTGAAGCTTTCTTT. V is TRBV2 and J is TRBJ1-1; tentative D call: TRBD1 (6 bases). Between the trimmed V and J ends, which lost 4 bases and 0 bases, there was a span of 18 bases. The length of the CDR3 is 17 residues. Germline V gives CDR1 SNHLY, CDR2 FYNNEI.

This chain links TRBV6-1 with TRBJ2-7, with D possibly matching TRBD1 (5 bases). Trimming took off 7 bases at V and 0 bases at J, with 16 bases between the two ends. Germline lookup yields CDR1 MNHNS and CDR2 SASEGT. The CDR3 loop spans 15 amino acids. The CDR3 region has the DNA TGTGCCAGCACCCTAGGACATAGCAGCTCCTACGAGCAGTACTTC. It encodes CASTLGHSSSYEQYF.

V gene TRBV30 combines with J gene TRBJ2-2; D remains unclear. Germline values: CDR1 GTSNPN, CDR2 SVGIG (reference sequence). This CDR3 contains 11 residues. CDR3 residues: CARKFGGELFF. The CDR3 DNA reads TGTGCGCGGAAGTTCGGCGGGGAGCTGTTTTTT.

The V call is TRBV19, the J call TRBJ1-4, with unresolved D. This CDR3 spans 12 amino acids. The germline V gene encodes CDR1 LNHDA and CDR2 SQIVND (reference sequence). The ends were cut back, 4 bases at V and 4 bases at J, with 4 bases in the middle. The CDR3 nucleotides read TGTGCCAGTAGTACTCTTAATGAAAAACTGTTTTTT. Its protein is CASSTLNEKLFF.

CDR3 sequence reads: CASSFAAGVGGAYEQYF. In nucleotides, the CDR3 is TGCGCCAGCAGCTTTGCCGCCGGTGTAGGAGGAGCCTACGAGCAGTACTTC. The J gene is TRBJ2-7, the V gene TRBV5-1; TRBD2 might be the D (5 bases). V gave up 2 bases and J gave up 2 bases, with 20 bases separating them. Germline loops: CDR1 SGHRS, CDR2 YFSETQ. CDR3 length: 17 amino acids.